This TCR beta chain derives from a study of T cells in tuberculosis. Findings of the study overall: Active tuberculosis TCR-alpha repertoires lay closer to GMM-specific TCRs than IGRA-negative controls, suggesting clonal expansion. A GMM-specific repertoire classifier reached 80% to 90% accuracy, AUROC 0.7 to 0.9.

Data came from immunoSEQ multiplex PCR; TCRdb stores just in-frame clones and leaves some out. In the table there are about 30,000 clones, approximately 90% of which are singletons. Germline CDR1 and CDR2: MNHEY and SVGAGI. V trimming: 8 bases; J trimming: 4 bases; junction bases outside the gene matches: 3. The CDR3 contains 13 residues. Worth noting for this clone: No antigen is known for it.

As to time point: new active TB diagnosis, blood taken before or within 7 days of starting treatment. The sequence was collected from an adult with tuberculosis. This chain links TRBV6-5 with TRBJ1-3, with 9 bases lining up with TRBD1. This specimen was PBMCs, taken at tuberculosis diagnosis. CDR3 residues: CASRTGEGNTIYF. Written as DNA, the CDR3 is TGTGCCAGCCGGACAGGGGAAGGAAACACCATATATTTT.